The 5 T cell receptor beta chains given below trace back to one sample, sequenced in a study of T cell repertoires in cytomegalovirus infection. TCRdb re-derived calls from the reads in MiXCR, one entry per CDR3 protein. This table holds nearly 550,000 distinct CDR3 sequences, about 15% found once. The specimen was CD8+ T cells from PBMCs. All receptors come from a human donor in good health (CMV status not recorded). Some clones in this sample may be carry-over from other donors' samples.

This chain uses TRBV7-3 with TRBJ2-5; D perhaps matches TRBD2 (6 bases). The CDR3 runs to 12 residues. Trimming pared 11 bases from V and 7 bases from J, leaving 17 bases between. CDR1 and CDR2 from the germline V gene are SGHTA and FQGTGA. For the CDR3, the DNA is TGTGCCTCCTCGGGCCCGGAGGGGACCCAGTACTTC. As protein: CASSGPEGTQYF.

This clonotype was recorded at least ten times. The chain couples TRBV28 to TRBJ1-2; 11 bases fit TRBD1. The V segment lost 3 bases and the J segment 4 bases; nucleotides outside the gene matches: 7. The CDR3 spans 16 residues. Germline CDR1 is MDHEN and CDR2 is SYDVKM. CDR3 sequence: CASSFSWTGGFYGYTF. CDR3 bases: TGTGCCAGCAGTTTTTCCTGGACAGGGGGCTTCTATGGCTACACCTTC.

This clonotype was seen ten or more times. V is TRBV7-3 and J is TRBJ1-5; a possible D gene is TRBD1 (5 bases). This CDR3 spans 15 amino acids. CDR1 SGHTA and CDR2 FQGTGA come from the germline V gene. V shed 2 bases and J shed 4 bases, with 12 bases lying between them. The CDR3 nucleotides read TGTGCCAGCAGCTTAGGGGGAGGGAAGAATCAGCCCCAGCATTTT. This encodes CASSLGGGKNQPQHF.

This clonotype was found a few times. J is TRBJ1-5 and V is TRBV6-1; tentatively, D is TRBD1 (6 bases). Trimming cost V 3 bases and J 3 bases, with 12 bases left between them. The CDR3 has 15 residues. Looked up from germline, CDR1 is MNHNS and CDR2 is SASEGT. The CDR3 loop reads CASSEDTGTNQPQHF. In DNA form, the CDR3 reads TGTGCCAGCAGTGAGGATACAGGGACCAATCAGCCCCAGCATTTT.

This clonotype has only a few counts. CDR3 protein: CASSYSQGGTYEQYF. The CDR3 DNA follows: TGTGCCAGCAGTTACTCGCAGGGTGGGACCTACGAGCAGTACTTC. The rearrangement uses TRBV6-5 and TRBJ2-7; maybe TRBD1 (5 bases). V was cut by 0 bases and J by 2 bases, with 11 bases left in between. CDR3 length equals 15 residues. Germline loops: CDR1 MNHEY, CDR2 SVGAGI.